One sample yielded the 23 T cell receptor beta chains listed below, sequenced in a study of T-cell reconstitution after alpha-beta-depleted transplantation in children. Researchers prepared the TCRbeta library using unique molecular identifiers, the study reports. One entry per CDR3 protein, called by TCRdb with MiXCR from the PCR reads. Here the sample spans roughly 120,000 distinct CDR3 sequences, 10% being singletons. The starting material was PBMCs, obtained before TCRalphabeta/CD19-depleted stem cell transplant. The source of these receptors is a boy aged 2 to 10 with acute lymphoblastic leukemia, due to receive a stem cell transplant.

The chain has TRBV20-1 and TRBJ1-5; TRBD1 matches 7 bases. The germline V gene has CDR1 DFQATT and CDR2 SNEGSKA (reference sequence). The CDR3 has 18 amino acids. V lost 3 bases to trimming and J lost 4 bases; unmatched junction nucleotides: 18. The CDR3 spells CSASTRALTGVSNQPQHF. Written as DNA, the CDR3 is TGCAGTGCTAGTACGAGAGCTCTAACAGGGGTTAGTAATCAGCCCCAGCATTTT.

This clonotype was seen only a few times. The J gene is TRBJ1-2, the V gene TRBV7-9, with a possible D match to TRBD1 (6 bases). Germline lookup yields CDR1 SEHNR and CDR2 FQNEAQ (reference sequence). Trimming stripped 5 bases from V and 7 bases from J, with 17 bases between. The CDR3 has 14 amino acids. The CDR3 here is CASSGNGQYLGYTF. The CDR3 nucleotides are TGTGCCAGCAGCGGAAACGGACAGTACCTTGGCTACACCTTC. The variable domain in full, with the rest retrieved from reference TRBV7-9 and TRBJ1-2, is DTGVSQNPRHKITKRGQNVTFRCDPISEHNRLYWYRQTLGQGPEFLTYFQNEAQLEKSRLLSDRFSAERPKGSFSTLEIQRTEQGDSAMYLCASSGNGQYLGYTFGSGTRLTVV.

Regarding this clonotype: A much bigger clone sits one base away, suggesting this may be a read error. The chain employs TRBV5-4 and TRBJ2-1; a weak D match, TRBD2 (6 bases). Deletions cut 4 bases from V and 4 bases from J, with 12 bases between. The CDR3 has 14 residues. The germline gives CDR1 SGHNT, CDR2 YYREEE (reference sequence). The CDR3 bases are TGTGCCAGCAGCAGGGCCAGCGGGTACAATGAGCAGTTCTTC. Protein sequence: CASSRASGYNEQFF.

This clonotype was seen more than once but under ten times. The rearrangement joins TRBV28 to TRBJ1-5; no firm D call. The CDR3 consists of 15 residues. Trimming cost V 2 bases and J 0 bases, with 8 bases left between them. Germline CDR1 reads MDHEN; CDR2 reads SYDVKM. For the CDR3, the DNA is TGTGCCAGCAGTTTAAGAGGTTCTAGCAATCAGCCCCAGCATTTT. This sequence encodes CASSLRGSSNQPQHF. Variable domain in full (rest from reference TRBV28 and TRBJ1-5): DVKVTQSSRYLVKRTGEKVFLECVQDMDHENMFWYRQDPGLGLRLIYFSYDVKMKEKGDIPEGYSVSREKKERFSLILESASTNQTSMYLCASSLRGSSNQPQHFGDGTRLSIL.

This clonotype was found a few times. CDR3 coding DNA: TGTGCCAGCAGTTACTTTACGTTTGGAGCGACAGAGGCTAACTATGGCTACACCTTC. Translating gives CASSYFTFGATEANYGYTF. The chain couples TRBV6-2 or TRBV6-3 to TRBJ1-2, with a weak D call TRBD1 (5 bases). This CDR3 contains 19 residues. Germline CDR1 and CDR2: MNHEY and SVGEGT. V dropped 1 base and J dropped 0 bases, with 21 bases sitting between them.

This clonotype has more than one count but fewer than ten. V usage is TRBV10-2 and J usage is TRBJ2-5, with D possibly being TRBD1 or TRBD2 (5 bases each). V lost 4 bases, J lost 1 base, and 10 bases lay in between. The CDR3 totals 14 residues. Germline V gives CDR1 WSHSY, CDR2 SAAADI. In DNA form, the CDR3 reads TGCGCCAGCAGTGGAGGGGTCCTCCAAGAGACCCAGTACTTC. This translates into CASSGGVLQETQYF.

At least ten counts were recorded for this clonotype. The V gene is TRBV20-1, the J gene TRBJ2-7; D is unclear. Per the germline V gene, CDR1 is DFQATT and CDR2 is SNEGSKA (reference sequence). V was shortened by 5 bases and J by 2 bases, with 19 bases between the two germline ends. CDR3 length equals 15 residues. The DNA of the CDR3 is TGCAGTGCTCGACCGACGAACCACGTCGCCTACGAGCAGTACTTC. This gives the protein CSARPTNHVAYEQYF.

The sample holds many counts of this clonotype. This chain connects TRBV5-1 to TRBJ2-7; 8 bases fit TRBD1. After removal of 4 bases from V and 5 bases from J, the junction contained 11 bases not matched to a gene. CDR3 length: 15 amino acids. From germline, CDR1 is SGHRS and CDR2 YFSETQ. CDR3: CASSLTGGTIHEQYF. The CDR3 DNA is TGCGCCAGCAGCCTAACAGGGGGGACAATCCACGAGCAGTACTTC.

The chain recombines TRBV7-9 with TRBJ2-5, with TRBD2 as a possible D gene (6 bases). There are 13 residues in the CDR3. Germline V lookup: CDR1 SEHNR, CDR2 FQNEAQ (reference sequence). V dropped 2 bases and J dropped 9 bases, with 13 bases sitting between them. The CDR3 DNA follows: TGTGCCAGCAGCTTACTCGGCGGGGAGTCCCAGTACTTC. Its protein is CASSLLGGESQYF. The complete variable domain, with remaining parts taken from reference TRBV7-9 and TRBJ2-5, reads DTGVSQNPRHKITKRGQNVTFRCDPISEHNRLYWYRQTLGQGPEFLTYFQNEAQLEKSRLLSDRFSAERPKGSFSTLEIQRTEQGDSAMYLCASSLLGGESQYFGPGTRLLVL.

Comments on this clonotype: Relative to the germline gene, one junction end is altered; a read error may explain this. Here the CDR3 reads CASSLTRNSEAFF. In DNA form, the CDR3 reads TGTGCCAGCAGCTTGACCAGGAACTCTGAAGCTTTCTTT. V usage is TRBV11-2 and J usage is TRBJ1-1; D gene unclear. In germline, CDR1 is SGHAT, CDR2 FQNNGV. The CDR3 contains 13 residues.

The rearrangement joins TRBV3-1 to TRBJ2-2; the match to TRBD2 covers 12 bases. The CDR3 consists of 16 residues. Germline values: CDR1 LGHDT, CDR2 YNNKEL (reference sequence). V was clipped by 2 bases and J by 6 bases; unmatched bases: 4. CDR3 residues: CASSQPSGRAAGELFF. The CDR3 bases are TGTGCCAGCAGCCAACCTAGCGGGAGGGCAGCCGGGGAGCTGTTTTTT.

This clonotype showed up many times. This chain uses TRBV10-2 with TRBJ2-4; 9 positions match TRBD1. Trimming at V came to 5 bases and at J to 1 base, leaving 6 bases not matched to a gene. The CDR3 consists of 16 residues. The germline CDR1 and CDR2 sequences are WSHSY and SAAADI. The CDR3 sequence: CASSRDRAPAKNIQYF. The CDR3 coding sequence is TGCGCCAGCAGTAGGGACAGGGCGCCGGCCAAAAACATTCAGTACTTC.

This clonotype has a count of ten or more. CDR3 nucleotides: TGTGCCAGCAGCAGGACTAGCGACTACGAGCAGTACTTC. It yields the protein CASSRTSDYEQYF. The chain links TRBV11-2 to TRBJ2-7, with 9 positions matching TRBD2. Germline CDR1 SGHAT, CDR2 FQNNGV. This CDR3 is 13 amino acids long. V was clipped by 5 bases and J by 3 bases; unmatched bases: 2.

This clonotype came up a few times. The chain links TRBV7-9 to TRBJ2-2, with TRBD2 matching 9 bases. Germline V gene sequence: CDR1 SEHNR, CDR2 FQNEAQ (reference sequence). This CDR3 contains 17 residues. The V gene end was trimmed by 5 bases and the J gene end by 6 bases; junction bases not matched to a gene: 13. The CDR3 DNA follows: TGTGCCAGCAGCCCCTTCAGGATAGCGGGAGTATCCGGGGAGCTGTTTTTT. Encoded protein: CASSPFRIAGVSGELFF.

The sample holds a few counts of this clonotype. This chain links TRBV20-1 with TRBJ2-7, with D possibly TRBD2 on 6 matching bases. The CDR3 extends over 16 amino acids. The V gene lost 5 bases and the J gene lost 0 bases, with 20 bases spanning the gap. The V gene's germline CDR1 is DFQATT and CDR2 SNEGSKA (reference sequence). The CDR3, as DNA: TGCAGTGCTTACGGGACTTCGGAAAAGAGCTCCTACGAGCAGTACTTC. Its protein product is CSAYGTSEKSSYEQYF.

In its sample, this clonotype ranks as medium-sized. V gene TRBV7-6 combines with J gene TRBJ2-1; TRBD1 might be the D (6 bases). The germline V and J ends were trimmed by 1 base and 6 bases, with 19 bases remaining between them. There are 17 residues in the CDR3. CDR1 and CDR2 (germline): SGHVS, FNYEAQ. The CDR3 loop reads CASSLESGTRGVNEQFF. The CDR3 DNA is TGTGCCAGCAGCTTAGAGTCAGGGACACGAGGGGTCAATGAGCAGTTCTTC.

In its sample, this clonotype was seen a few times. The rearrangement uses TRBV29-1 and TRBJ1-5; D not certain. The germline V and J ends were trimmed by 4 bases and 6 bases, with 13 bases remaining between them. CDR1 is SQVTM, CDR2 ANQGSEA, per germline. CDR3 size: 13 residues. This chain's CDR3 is CSVAAGESQPQHF. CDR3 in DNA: TGCAGCGTTGCAGCCGGGGAGAGTCAGCCCCAGCATTTT.

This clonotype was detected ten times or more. This CDR3 is CASSPGTGRSGELFF. The CDR3 DNA sequence: TGTGCCAGCAGCCCCGGGACAGGAAGATCCGGGGAGCTGTTTTTT. V gene TRBV12-3 or TRBV12-4 combines with J gene TRBJ2-2; TRBD1 aligns across 8 bases. Unmatched junction bases numbered 9, after V lost 6 bases and J lost 6 bases. The CDR3 sequence is 15 residues long.

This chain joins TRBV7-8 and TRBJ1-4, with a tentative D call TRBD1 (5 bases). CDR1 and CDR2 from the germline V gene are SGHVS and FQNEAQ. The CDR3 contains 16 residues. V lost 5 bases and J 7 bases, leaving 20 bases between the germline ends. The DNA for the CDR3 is TGTGCCAGCAGCCCAACAGGAGTGCGGTTCAGTGAAAAACTGTTTTTT. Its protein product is CASSPTGVRFSEKLFF.

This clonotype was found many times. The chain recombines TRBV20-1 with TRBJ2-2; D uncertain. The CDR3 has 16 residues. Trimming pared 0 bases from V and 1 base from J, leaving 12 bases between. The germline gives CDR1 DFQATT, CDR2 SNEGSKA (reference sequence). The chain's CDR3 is CSARDLKGLNTGELFF. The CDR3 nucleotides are TGCAGTGCTAGAGATCTAAAGGGCCTGAACACCGGGGAGCTGTTTTTT.

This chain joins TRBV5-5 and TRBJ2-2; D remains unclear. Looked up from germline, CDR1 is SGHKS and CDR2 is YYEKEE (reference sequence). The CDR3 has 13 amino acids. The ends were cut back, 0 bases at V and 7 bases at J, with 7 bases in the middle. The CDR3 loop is CASSLEWGGELFF. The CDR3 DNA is TGTGCCAGCAGCTTGGAGTGGGGCGGGGAGCTGTTTTTT.

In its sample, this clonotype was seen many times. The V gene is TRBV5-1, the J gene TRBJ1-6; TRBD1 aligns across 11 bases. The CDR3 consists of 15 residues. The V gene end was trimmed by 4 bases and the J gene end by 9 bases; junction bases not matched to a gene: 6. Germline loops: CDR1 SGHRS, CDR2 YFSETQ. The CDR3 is CASSIGTGGVSPLHF. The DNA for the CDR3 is TGCGCCAGCAGCATCGGGACAGGGGGAGTTTCACCCCTCCACTTT.

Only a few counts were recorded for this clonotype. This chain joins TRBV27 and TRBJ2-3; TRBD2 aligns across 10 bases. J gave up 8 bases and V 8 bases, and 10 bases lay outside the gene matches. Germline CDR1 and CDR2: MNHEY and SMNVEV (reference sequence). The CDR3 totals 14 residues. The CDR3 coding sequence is TGTGCCAGCCAGACTCTACTAGCGGGAAGTACGCAGTATTTT. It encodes CASQTLLAGSTQYF.